These 13 T cell receptor beta chains share one sample of origin, sequenced in a study of shared clonotypes between healthy human individuals. Clones were sequenced by immunoSEQ multiplex PCR, and TCRdb holds only the in-frame ones, with some missing. This sample has millions of clones, with roughly 95% found just once. Sequencing used naive CD4+ T cells sorted from blood. Specified subset: CD45RA+ positively selected. The receptors shown here come from a man between 18 and 35 years old in good health.

The chain has TRBV25-1 and TRBJ1-2; TRBD1 is a possible D gene (6 bases). CDR3 length: 13 amino acids. CDR1 is MGHDK and CDR2 is SYGVNS in the germline V gene. V was shortened by 3 bases and J by 4 bases, with 9 bases between the two germline ends. The CDR3 sequence is CASSDRQVYGYTF. The CDR3 nucleotides read TGTGCCAGCAGTGATCGACAGGTCTATGGCTACACCTTC.

This chain links TRBV10-2 with TRBJ2-7, with TRBD1 matching over 11 bases. J lost 0 bases, V lost 3 bases, and 10 bases had no gene match. CDR1 is WSHSY, CDR2 SAAADI, per germline. This CDR3 comprises 18 residues. The CDR3 region is CASSEGQGARDSSYEQYF. CDR3 coding DNA: TGCGCCAGCAGTGAAGGACAGGGGGCGCGTGATTCCTCCTACGAGCAGTACTTC.

V and J are TRBV5-6 and TRBJ2-5, with 8 positions matching TRBD1. CDR1 is SGHDT and CDR2 is YYEEEE in the germline V gene. V lost 4 bases and J lost 2; bases outside the gene matches: 7. This CDR3 spans 15 amino acids. Here the CDR3 reads CASSIGQGVQETQYF. The CDR3 DNA follows: TGTGCCAGCAGCATCGGACAGGGAGTGCAAGAGACCCAGTACTTC.

Comment on this clone: This CDR3 is also generated by other DNA sequences in the sample. The chain recombines TRBV10-3 with TRBJ2-7; D not certain. The CDR3 runs to 14 residues. Germline CDR1 is ENHRY and CDR2 is SYGVKD. The V end lost 0 bases, the J end lost 1 base, and 7 bases lay between the germline ends. The CDR3 spells CAISESGLSYEQYF. DNA of the CDR3: TGTGCCATCAGTGAGTCTGGGCTTTCCTACGAGCAGTACTTC.

The CDR3, as DNA: TGTGCCAGCAGCTTGGTTGGACAGTCCACCTACGAGCAGTACTTC. Translating gives CASSLVGQSTYEQYF. This chain joins TRBV5-6 and TRBJ2-7, with D possibly TRBD1 on 6 matching bases. This CDR3 is 15 amino acids long. CDR1 and CDR2 from the germline V gene are SGHDT and YYEEEE. Trimming left V 0 bases short and J 2 bases short, with 12 bases between.

The chain links TRBV18 to TRBJ2-2; D ambiguous. V shed 6 bases and J shed 7 bases, with 12 bases lying between them. The CDR3 covers 13 residues. Per germline, CDR1 KGHSH and CDR2 LQKENI. CDR3 residues: CASSTSPSGELFF. Here the CDR3 DNA reads TGTGCCAGCTCGACAAGCCCCAGCGGGGAGCTGTTTTTT.

This sequence joins TRBV28 and TRBJ1-2; the D is unclear. The ends were cut back, 3 bases at V and 0 bases at J, with 14 bases in the middle. The CDR3 is made up of 16 amino acids. Germline V gene sequence: CDR1 MDHEN, CDR2 SYDVKM. The CDR3 protein is CASSLRVLLSNYGYTF. The CDR3, as DNA: TGTGCCAGCAGTTTGCGGGTCCTTCTTTCTAACTATGGCTACACCTTC.

This clone was observed a single time. The chain's CDR3 is CASSLDRVRIVVSDEQFF. The CDR3 DNA reads TGTGCCAGCAGCTTAGACAGGGTGAGAATAGTCGTAAGTGATGAGCAGTTCTTC. The chain uses TRBV7-9 and TRBJ2-1; D may be TRBD1 (6 bases). The CDR3 has 18 amino acids. V was trimmed by 1 base and J by 8 bases, leaving 24 bases between them. Germline values: CDR1 SEHNR, CDR2 FQNEAQ (reference sequence).

This clone is a singleton in its sample. The chain employs TRBV5-6 and TRBJ2-7, with D tentatively TRBD1 or TRBD2 (6 bases each). The V gene lost 2 bases and the J gene lost 2 bases, with 11 bases spanning the gap. Germline V gene sequence: CDR1 SGHDT, CDR2 YYEEEE. The CDR3 extends over 14 amino acids. CDR3 residues: CASSFGGPTYEQYF. As DNA, the CDR3 is TGTGCCAGCAGCTTTGGGGGGCCCACCTACGAGCAGTACTTC.

Of note for this clone: Other DNA sequences within the sample encode an identical CDR3. The chain carries TRBV18 and TRBJ2-5; 7 bases map to TRBD1. CDR3 length: 14 amino acids. CDR1 and CDR2 (germline): KGHSH, LQKENI. V lost 3 bases to trimming and J lost 5 bases; unmatched junction nucleotides: 6. The CDR3 DNA is TGTGCCAGCTCACCCCGGACAGGAGAGGAGACCCAGTACTTC. Protein: CASSPRTGEETQYF.

The chain carries TRBV5-1 and TRBJ2-1; no firm D call. The CDR3 totals 13 residues. The V end lost 0 bases, the J end lost 9 bases, and 10 bases lay between the germline ends. The germline CDR1 and CDR2 sequences are SGHRS and YFSETQ. The CDR3 nucleotides read TGCGCCAGCAGCTTGGTGTGGAATACTGAGCAGTTCTTC. It encodes CASSLVWNTEQFF.

The J gene is TRBJ2-5, the V gene TRBV5-1; 9 bases agree with TRBD1. V shed 2 bases and J 4 bases; nucleotides not matched to a gene: 6. Germline CDR1 is SGHRS and CDR2 is YFSETQ. The CDR3 runs 15 residues. CDR3 loop: CASSLQGAGGETQYF. Here the CDR3 DNA reads TGCGCCAGCAGCTTACAGGGGGCAGGTGGAGAGACCCAGTACTTC.

This rearrangement joins TRBV6-6 to TRBJ2-7; possible D gene TRBD2, 5 bases. The germline CDR1 and CDR2 sequences are MNHNY and SVGAGI (reference sequence). The V gene lost 2 bases and the J gene lost 0 bases, with 8 bases spanning the gap. The CDR3 runs to 14 residues. The CDR3 sequence: CASSYMGSSYEQYF. DNA for the CDR3: TGTGCCAGCAGTTACATGGGGAGCTCCTACGAGCAGTACTTC.